This T cell receptor beta chain is from a study of shared clonotypes between healthy human individuals. The CDR3 runs 17 residues. From germline, CDR1 is MNHNS and CDR2 SASEGT. Germline trimming cut 0 bases from V and 0 bases from J; bases unmatched to any gene: 3. From CD4+ cells came CD45RA+ naive and CD45RA-negative memory subsets. Sequencing was performed with immunoSEQ multiplex PCR; in TCRdb, only in-frame clones are kept and a portion is missing. The sample records roughly 1,100,000 clones, approximately 70% being singletons. Notes on the study in general: Depth was large, yet rarefaction showed that sorted-subset sequencing was incomplete. It was anticipated that sequencing depth would influence how many clonotypes donors shared.

Note on this clone: What it binds is not known.

The TCR comes from a man between 18 and 29 years old in good health. Specimen: memory CD4+ T cells sorted from blood. Subset given: CD45RA-negative fraction. The chain joins TRBV6-1 to TRBJ2-1; 9 nucleotides line up with TRBD2. CDR3 bases: TGTGCCAGCAGTGAAGCAGGTAGCGGGGGCTCCTACAATGAGCAGTTCTTC. This gives the protein CASSEAGSGGSYNEQFF.